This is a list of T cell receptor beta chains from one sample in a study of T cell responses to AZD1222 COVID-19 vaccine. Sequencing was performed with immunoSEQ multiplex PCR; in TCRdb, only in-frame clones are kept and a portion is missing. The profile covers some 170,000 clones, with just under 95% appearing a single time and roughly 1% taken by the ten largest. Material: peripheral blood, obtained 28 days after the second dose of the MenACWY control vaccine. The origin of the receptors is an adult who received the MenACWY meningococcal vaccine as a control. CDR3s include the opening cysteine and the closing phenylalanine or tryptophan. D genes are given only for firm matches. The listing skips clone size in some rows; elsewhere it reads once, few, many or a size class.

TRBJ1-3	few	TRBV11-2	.	TGTGCCAGCAGCTTAGAGGTCTTTAGCTCTGGAAACACCATATATTTT	CASSLEVFSSGNTIYF
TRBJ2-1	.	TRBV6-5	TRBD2	TGTGCCAGCAGCGCGACTAGCGGGCTCCAGTTCTTC	CASSATSGLQFF
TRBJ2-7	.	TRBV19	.	TGTGCCAGTAGTCCCCGAGTTGAGAGGGGCTCCTACGAGCAGTACTTC	CASSPRVERGSYEQYF
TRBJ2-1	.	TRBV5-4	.	TGTGCCAGCAGCCCCCCCCGCGGCGATGAGCAGTTCTTC	CASSPPRGDEQFF
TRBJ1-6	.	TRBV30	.	TGTGCCTGGAGTGTACTGACTGGGACCTCCTATAATTCACCCCTCCACTTT	CAWSVLTGTSYNSPLHF
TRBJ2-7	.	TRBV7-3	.	TGTGCCAGCAGCTTACAGGGGGGGAACGAGCAGTACTTC	CASSLQGGNEQYF
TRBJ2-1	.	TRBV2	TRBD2	TGTGCCAGCAGTCCCGGGACTAGCGGGGGTAATGAGCAGTTCTTC	CASSPGTSGGNEQFF
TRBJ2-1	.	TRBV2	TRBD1	TGTGCCAGCAAGCAGGGGGCGAATGAGCAGTTCTTC	CASKQGANEQFF
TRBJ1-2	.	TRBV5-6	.	TGTGCCAGCAGCCTTGGGACACTAAGCTATGGCTACACCTTC	CASSLGTLSYGYTF
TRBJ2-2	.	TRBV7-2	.	TGTGCCAGCAGCTTAAATTTATTGGCGGGGATCGGGGAGCTGTTTTTT	CASSLNLLAGIGELFF
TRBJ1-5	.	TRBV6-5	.	TGTGCCAGCAGATCTGTCGGGGGATGGCAGCATTTT	CASRSVGGWQHF
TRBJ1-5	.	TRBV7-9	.	TGTGCCAGCACCCAAGGAGGGAGGGAACAGCCCCAGCATTTT	CASTQGGREQPQHF
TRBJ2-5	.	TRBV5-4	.	TGTGCCAGCAGCTTGAAGCACAGGGAAGAGACCCAGTACTTC	CASSLKHREETQYF
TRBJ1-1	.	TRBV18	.	TGTGCCAGCTCACCACCGGGAAGGAAAGCTTTCTTT	CASSPPGRKAFF
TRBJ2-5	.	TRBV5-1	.	TGCGCCAGCAGCTTGGCCCGGGGGGAGACCCAGTACTTC	CASSLARGETQYF
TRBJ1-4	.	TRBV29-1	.	TGCAGCGTCCGAAGGGGGGGCGATCGAGAAAAACTGTTTTTT	CSVRRGGDREKLFF
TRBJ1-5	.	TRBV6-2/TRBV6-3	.	TGTGCCAGCAGTTACTGGATCAATCAGCCCCAGCATTTT	CASSYWINQPQHF